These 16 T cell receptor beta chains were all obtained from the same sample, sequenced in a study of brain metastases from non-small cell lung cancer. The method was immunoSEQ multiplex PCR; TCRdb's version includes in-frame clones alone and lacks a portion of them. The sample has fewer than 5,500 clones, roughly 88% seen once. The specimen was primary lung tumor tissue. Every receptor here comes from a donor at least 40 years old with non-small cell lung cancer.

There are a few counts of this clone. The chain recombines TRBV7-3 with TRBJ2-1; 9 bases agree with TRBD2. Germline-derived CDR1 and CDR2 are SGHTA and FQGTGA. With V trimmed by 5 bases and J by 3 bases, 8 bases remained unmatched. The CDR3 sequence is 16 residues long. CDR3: CASSHAGLASYNEQFF. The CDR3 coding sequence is TGTGCCAGCAGCCACGCCGGACTAGCGAGCTACAATGAGCAGTTCTTC.

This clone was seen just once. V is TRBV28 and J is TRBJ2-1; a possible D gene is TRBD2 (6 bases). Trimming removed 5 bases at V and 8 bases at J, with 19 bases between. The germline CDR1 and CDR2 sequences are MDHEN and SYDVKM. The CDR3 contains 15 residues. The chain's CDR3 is CASSVDPSDPYEQFF. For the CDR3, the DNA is TGTGCCAGCAGTGTCGACCCTAGCGACCCTTATGAGCAGTTCTTC.

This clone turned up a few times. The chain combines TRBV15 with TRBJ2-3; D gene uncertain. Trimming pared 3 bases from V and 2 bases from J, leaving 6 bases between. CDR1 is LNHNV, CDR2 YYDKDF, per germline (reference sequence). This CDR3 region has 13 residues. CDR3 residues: CATSSKSTDTQYF. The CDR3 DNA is TGTGCCACCAGCAGTAAATCCACAGATACGCAGTATTTT.

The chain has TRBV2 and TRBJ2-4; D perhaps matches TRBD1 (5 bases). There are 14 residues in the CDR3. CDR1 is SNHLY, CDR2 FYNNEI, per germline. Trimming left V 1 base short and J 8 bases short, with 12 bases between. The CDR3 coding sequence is TGTGCCAGCAGTGAAGGTCAGGGTCTCGACATTCAGTACTTC. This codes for CASSEGQGLDIQYF.

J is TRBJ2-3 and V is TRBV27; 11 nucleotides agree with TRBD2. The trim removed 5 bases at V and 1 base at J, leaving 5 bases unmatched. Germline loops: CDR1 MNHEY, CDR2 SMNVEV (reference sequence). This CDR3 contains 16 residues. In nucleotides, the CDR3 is TGTGCCAGCAGTATTAGCGGGAGGGCGGGCACAGATACGCAGTATTTT. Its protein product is CASSISGRAGTDTQYF.

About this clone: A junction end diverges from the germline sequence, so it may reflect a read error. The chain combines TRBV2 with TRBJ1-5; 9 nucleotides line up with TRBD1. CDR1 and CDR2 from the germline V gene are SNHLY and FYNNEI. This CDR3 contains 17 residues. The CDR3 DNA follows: TGTGCCAGCAGCCCCCCGGGACAGGGCTTTAGCAATCAGTCCCAGCATTTT. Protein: CASSPPGQGFSNQSQHF.

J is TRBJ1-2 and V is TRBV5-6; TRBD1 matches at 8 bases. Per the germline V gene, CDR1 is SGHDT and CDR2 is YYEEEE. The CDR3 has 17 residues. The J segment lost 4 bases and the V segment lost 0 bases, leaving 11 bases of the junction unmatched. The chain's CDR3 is CASSLGQGAIGSYGYTF. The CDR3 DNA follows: TGTGCCAGCAGCTTGGGGCAGGGGGCTATCGGGTCCTATGGCTACACCTTC.

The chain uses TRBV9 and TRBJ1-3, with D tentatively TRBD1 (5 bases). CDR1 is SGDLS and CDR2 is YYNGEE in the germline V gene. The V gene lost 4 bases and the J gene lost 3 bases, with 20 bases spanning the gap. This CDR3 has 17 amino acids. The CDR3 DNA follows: TGTGCCAGCAGCTTCTTTGCTTCGGGGGGTGATGGAAACACCATATATTTT. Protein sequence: CASSFFASGGDGNTIYF. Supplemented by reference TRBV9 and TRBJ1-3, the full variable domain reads DSGVTQTPKHLITATGQRVTLRCSPRSGDLSVYWYQQSLDQGLQFLIQYYNGEERAKGNILERFSAQQFPDLHSELNLSSLELGDSALYFCASSFFASGGDGNTIYFGEGSWLTVV.

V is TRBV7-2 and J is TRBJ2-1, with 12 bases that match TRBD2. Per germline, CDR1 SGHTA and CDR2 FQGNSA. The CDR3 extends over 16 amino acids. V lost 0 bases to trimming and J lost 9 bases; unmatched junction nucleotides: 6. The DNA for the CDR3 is TGTGCCAGCAGCTTAGCGCTAGCGGGAGGGCCAAGTGAGCAGTTCTTC. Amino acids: CASSLALAGGPSEQFF.

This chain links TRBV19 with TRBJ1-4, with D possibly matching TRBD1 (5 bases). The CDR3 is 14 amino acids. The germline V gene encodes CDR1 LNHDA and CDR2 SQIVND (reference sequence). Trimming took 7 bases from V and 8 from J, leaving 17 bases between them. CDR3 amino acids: CASNIQGGNEKLFF. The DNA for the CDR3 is TGTGCCAGTAACATCCAGGGAGGTAACGAAAAACTGTTTTTT.

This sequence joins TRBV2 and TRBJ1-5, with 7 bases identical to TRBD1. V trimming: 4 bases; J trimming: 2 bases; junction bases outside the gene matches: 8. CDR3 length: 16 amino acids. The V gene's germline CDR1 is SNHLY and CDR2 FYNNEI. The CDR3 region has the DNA TGTGCCAGCAGTGGTGACAGGGCGGTTGGCAATCAGCCCCAGCATTTT. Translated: CASSGDRAVGNQPQHF.

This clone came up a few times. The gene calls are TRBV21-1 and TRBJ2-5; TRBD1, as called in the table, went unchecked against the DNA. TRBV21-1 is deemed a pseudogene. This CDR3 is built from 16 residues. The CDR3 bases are TGTGCCAGCAGCAAAGAAAGCAGGCAGGGCCGAGAGACCCAGTACTTC. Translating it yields CASSKESRQGRETQYF.

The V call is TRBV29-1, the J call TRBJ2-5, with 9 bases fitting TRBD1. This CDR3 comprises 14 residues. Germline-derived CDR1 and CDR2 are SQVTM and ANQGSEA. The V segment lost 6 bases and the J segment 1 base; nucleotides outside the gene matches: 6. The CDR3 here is CSVDRGGSQETQYF. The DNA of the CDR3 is TGCAGCGTCGACAGGGGGGGGTCCCAAGAGACCCAGTACTTC.

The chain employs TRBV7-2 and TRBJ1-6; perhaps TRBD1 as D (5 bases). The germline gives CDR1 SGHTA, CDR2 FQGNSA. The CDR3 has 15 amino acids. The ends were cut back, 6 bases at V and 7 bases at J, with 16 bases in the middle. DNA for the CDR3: TGTGCCAGCAGGGTCAGGGCTGACCTGAATTCACCCCTCCACTTT. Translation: CASRVRADLNSPLHF.

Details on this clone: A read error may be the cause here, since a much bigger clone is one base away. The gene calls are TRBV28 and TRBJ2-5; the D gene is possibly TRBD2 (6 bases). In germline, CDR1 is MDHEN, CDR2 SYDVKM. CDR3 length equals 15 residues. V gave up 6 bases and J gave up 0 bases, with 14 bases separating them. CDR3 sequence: CASSWTNQYQETQYF. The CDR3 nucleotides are TGTGCCAGCAGCTGGACTAATCAGTACCAAGAGACCCAGTACTTC. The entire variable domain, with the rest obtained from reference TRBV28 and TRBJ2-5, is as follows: DVKVTQSSRYLVKRTGEKVFLECVQDMDHENMFWYRQDPGLGLRLIYFSYDVKMKEKGDIPEGYSVSREKKERFSLILESASTNQTSMYLCASSWTNQYQETQYFGPGTRLLVL.

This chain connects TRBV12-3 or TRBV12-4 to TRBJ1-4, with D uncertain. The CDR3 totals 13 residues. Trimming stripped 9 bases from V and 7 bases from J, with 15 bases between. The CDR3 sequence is CARSLTRTEKLFF. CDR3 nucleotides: TGTGCCAGAAGTCTTACAAGGACTGAAAAACTGTTTTTT.